The 3 T cell receptor beta chains below were found in one sample sequenced in a study of blood T cell repertoires in COVID-19. The data were produced by immunoSEQ multiplex PCR, yet TCRdb's version contains in-frame clones alone and is incomplete. The table has about 190,000 clones, 65% to 85% seen once. Sequencing was performed on PBMCs or T cells enriched from blood (not recorded which). The receptors here all came from a woman in her 30s who had recovered from COVID-19.

The chain's CDR3 is CASSLRGTSGHKNIQYF. The DNA of the CDR3 is TGTGCCAGCAGCTTAAGGGGGACTAGCGGCCACAAAAACATTCAGTACTTC. The J gene is TRBJ2-4, the V gene TRBV11-2; 11 nucleotides match TRBD2. CDR1 is SGHAT and CDR2 is FQNNGV in the germline V gene. This CDR3 region has 17 residues. J was trimmed by 3 bases and V by 2 bases; bases with no gene match: 6.

The chain links TRBV7-9 to TRBJ1-3; tentative D call: TRBD1 (6 bases). V dropped 5 bases and J dropped 0 bases, with 8 bases sitting between them. This CDR3 comprises 14 residues. From germline, CDR1 is SEHNR and CDR2 FQNEAQ (reference sequence). CDR3 region: CASSPGVSGNTIYF. The CDR3 coding sequence is TGTGCCAGCAGCCCAGGGGTCTCTGGAAACACCATATATTTT.

This clone was seen a few times. The DNA for the CDR3 is TGCGCCAGCAGCCAAGGGGCTAGCGGGGGCCGGGTGCAGTTCTTC. It codes for CASSQGASGGRVQFF. This chain connects TRBV4-1 to TRBJ2-1; TRBD2 matches at 10 bases. The CDR3 consists of 15 residues. The J segment lost 12 bases and the V segment lost 1 base, leaving 9 bases of the junction unmatched. CDR1 and CDR2 from the germline V gene are MGHRA and YSYEKL.